This TCR beta chain is from a study of T cell responses to AZD1222 COVID-19 vaccine (dated by TCRdb to about 2021). Some background on the complete study: AZD1222 recipients given second doses at about 4 weeks or at about 12 weeks were pooled, since spike-specific TCR depth and breadth were not found to differ between the two schedules. Trial participants were enrolled into age subgroups of 18-55, 56-69 and 70-plus years, which contained approximately 150, 30 and 60 TCR-sequenced participants, respectively. TCR sequencing was performed for about 250 trial participants, of whom about 200 were given two doses of AZD1222 and some 26 were given two doses of MenACWY control vaccine.

What the study reported, not specific to this receptor: Participants were mostly white British, with more females than males. The authors suggested clonal diversity may have been underestimated. The vaccine-associated CD4 TCRs covered the entire spike protein, and the dominant responses fell in regions 160-218 and 743-854. In the small 56-69-year group, the increase in depth fell short of significance, most likely because of low power. Nearly half of unique spike-specific TCRs reportedly recognized epitopes outside regions mutated in the B.1.351 and B.1.1.7 variants. Conclusions about previously exposed vaccinees were limited because only a handful of AZD1222 recipients were SARS-CoV-2 seropositive at baseline. After two AZD1222 doses, both the breadth and the depth of spike-specific TCRs were significantly higher than at day 0 and than in MenACWY recipients. Because no day 14 peak-response samples were available, repertoires were characterized only after the peak T cell response.

V is reduced by 0 bases and J by 3 bases, leaving a spacing of 5 bases between them. The germline V gene provides CDR1 ENHRY and CDR2 SYGVKD. From the cysteine through the phenylalanine, the CDR3 covers 13 amino acids. The only DNA kept is the CDR3, 39 bases in frame from the first base. This specimen's time point label, interpreted: baseline before first vaccination. Vaccinee samples came from UK trials COV001 and COV002, including a single-blind randomized controlled phase 2/3 trial of AZD1222 (ChAdOx1 nCoV-19) in healthy adults. For TCRbeta chain sequencing, PBMC samples from trial participants were taken at day 0 and at day 28 after the second dose. About this clone itself: Its specific antigen is unknown. Base qualities are not at hand, and no much larger clone is one base apart.

The CDR3 regions of human TCRbeta chains were analyzed by immunosequencing. Per the original workflow: Repertoire TCRs were checked for matches against a reference library of SARS-CoV-2-specific TCRs that had been generated using the MIRA antigen-specificity platform. Breadth meant the fraction of unique TCRs that were SARS-CoV-2-associated, whereas depth meant the fraction of total T cells that were SARS-CoV-2-associated. Each spike-specific TCR was assigned to its reactive spike region and to a CD4 or CD8 class using the MIRA data. Log10-transformed breadth and depth values were compared by one-way ANOVA with Sidak's multiple comparisons tests. As stored in TCRdb, this immuneACCESS dataset retains in-frame rearrangements with V and J assigned. A fraction of the clones does not appear; measured against another copy, unresolved V genes explain less than half of the discrepancy, and the remainder lacks a known reason. D and trimming come from the DNA, and the V and J calls and clone size come from that table. The sample records approximately 200,000 clones, approximately 94% of which are singletons. Of the sample, roughly a tenth falls within the top ten clones.

The sequenced sample was peripheral blood, obtained on day 0 of AZD1222 vaccination. The rearrangement joined TRBV10-3 to TRBJ1-1; no confident D gene assignment can be made. This sequence was found in an adult in good health. The nucleotide sequence is TGTGCCATCAGTGAGTCACGGTACACTGAAGCTTTCTTT. It translates to CAISESRYTEAFF.